These T cell receptor beta chains were read from a single sample in a study of T cell responses to AZD1222 COVID-19 vaccine. Sequenced by immunoSEQ multiplex PCR; TCRdb stores in-frame clones only, minus some. This table has 140,000 or so clones, 91% appearing once. The source was peripheral blood, collected 28 days after the second dose of the MenACWY control vaccine. The receptors come from an adult who received the MenACWY meningococcal vaccine as a control. CDR3s include the opening cysteine and the closing phenylalanine or tryptophan. D genes are given only for firm matches. Where a row states a size, it is once, few, many or the class of an expanded clone; other rows omit it.

clone_size,d_call,v_call,j_call,cdr3_aa,cdr3_nt
NA,NA,TRBV7-2,TRBJ1-4,CASSLAATQENEKLFF,TGTGCCAGCAGCTTAGCGGCGACACAAGAGAATGAAAAACTGTTTTTT
few,TRBD1,TRBV7-2,TRBJ2-7,CASSLNQNRGRYEQYF,TGTGCCAGCAGCCTTAACCAAAACAGGGGACGGTACGAGCAGTACTTC
NA,NA,TRBV18,TRBJ2-4,CASSELEGNIQYF,TGTGCCAGCTCGGAACTAGAAGGAAACATTCAGTACTTC
NA,TRBD1,TRBV6-5,TRBJ1-6,CASSYSRQGPPLHF,TGTGCCAGCAGTTACTCGCGACAGGGGCCACCCCTCCACTTT
NA,TRBD1,TRBV4-3,TRBJ2-1,CASSQTGTGKNEQFF,TGCGCCAGCAGCCAAACCGGGACAGGTAAAAATGAGCAGTTCTTC
NA,TRBD1,TRBV30,TRBJ1-1,CAWSGGQAPRRNTEAFF,TGTGCCTGGAGTGGGGGACAGGCGCCCCGGAGGAACACTGAAGCTTTCTTT
once,TRBD1,TRBV5-1,TRBJ2-3,CASSLDRGADTQYF,TGCGCCAGCAGCTTGGACAGGGGGGCAGATACGCAGTATTTT
NA,NA,TRBV19,TRBJ1-1,CASSSRRYTEAFF,TGTGCCAGTAGTTCCCGACGGTACACTGAAGCTTTCTTT
NA,NA,TRBV7-9,TRBJ2-7,CASSLAASSYEQYF,TGTGCCAGCAGCTTAGCTGCATCCTCCTACGAGCAGTACTTC
NA,TRBD2,TRBV24-1,TRBJ2-3,CATSRLAGGADTQYF,TGTGCCACCAGTAGGCTAGCGGGAGGGGCAGATACGCAGTATTTT
NA,NA,TRBV11-2,TRBJ1-6,CASSSRGRVSPLHF,TGTGCCAGCAGCTCCCGGGGGCGCGTTTCACCCCTCCACTTT
NA,TRBD2,TRBV27,TRBJ2-3,CASSPLAGGVDTQYF,TGTGCCAGCAGCCCCCTGGCGGGAGGGGTCGATACGCAGTATTTT
few,NA,TRBV11-2,TRBJ2-3,CASSLERGRGRFDTQYF,TGTGCCAGCAGCTTAGAGAGAGGAAGGGGACGGTTCGATACGCAGTATTTT
NA,TRBD2,TRBV3-1/TRBV3-2,TRBJ2-2,CASSQDGTSGTGELFF,TGTGCCAGCAGCCAAGATGGGACTAGCGGGACCGGGGAGCTGTTTTTT
NA,TRBD1,TRBV5-1,TRBJ1-5,CASSLTGEDQPQHF,TGCGCCAGCAGCTTGACAGGGGAGGACCAGCCCCAGCATTTT
NA,NA,TRBV12-3/TRBV12-4,TRBJ1-6,CASSNIQNSPLHF,TGTGCCAGCAGTAATATACAGAATTCACCCCTCCACTTT
NA,NA,TRBV12-3/TRBV12-4,TRBJ1-4,CASTTDGGKLFF,TGTGCCAGCACCACGGACGGAGGAAAACTGTTTTTT
NA,TRBD2,TRBV7-6,TRBJ2-3,CASSLFVSSGSTGTDTQYF,TGTGCCAGCAGCTTATTTGTGTCTAGCGGGAGTACGGGCACAGATACGCAGTATTTT
NA,TRBD1,TRBV19,TRBJ2-3,CASTRGQGVTDTQYF,TGTGCCAGTACCAGGGGACAGGGGGTCACAGATACGCAGTATTTT
NA,NA,TRBV7-6,TRBJ2-3,CASSLGIEDTQYF,TGTGCCAGCAGCTTAGGTATAGAGGATACGCAGTATTTT
NA,NA,TRBV4-3,TRBJ1-5,CASSPLRGASNQPQHF,TGCGCCAGCAGCCCACTCCGTGGGGCCAGCAATCAGCCCCAGCATTTT
NA,NA,TRBV7-3,TRBJ2-2,CASSRDGTTGELFF,TGTGCCAGCAGCCGGGACGGTACCACCGGGGAGCTGTTTTTT
NA,NA,TRBV19,TRBJ1-6,CASSGTYSNSPLHF,TGTGCCAGTAGTGGGACATACAGTAATTCACCCCTCCACTTT
NA,NA,TRBV28,TRBJ2-7,CASSFQYEQYF,TGTGCCAGCAGTTTTCAATACGAGCAGTACTTC
NA,NA,TRBV10-3,TRBJ1-3,CAISDPGRFGGNTIYF,TGTGCCATCAGTGACCCGGGCCGCTTTGGTGGAAACACCATATATTTT
NA,TRBD1,TRBV7-2,TRBJ2-3,CASSLGQGRNTDTQYF,TGTGCCAGCAGCTTAGGACAGGGGAGAAACACAGATACGCAGTATTTT
once,TRBD1,TRBV2,TRBJ2-3,CASSQDRGDTQYF,TGTGCCAGCAGTCAGGACAGGGGAGATACGCAGTATTTT
NA,NA,TRBV27,TRBJ1-1,CASSLRAGGTEAFF,TGTGCCAGCAGTCTACGTGCCGGAGGCACTGAAGCTTTCTTT
NA,TRBD2,TRBV19,TRBJ2-1,CASSFNPGLAGFNEQFF,TGTGCCAGTAGCTTTAATCCGGGACTAGCGGGCTTCAATGAGCAGTTCTTC
few,NA,TRBV7-2,TRBJ2-7,CATTSPSSYEQYF,TGTGCCACTACCTCACCTAGTTCCTACGAGCAGTACTTC
once,TRBD2,TRBV4-3,TRBJ2-3,CASSQDASSGRPTDTQYF,TGCGCCAGCAGCCAAGATGCTTCGAGCGGGAGGCCCACAGATACGCAGTATTTT
once,TRBD1,TRBV28,TRBJ1-6,CASSLGGTGSYNSPLHF,TGTGCCAGCAGTTTAGGGGGGACAGGCTCCTATAATTCACCCCTCCACTTT
NA,TRBD2,TRBV19,TRBJ2-1,CASSIDGLAGKNEQFF,TGTGCCAGTAGTATAGACGGACTAGCGGGGAAAAATGAGCAGTTCTTC
NA,TRBD1,TRBV11-2,TRBJ2-7,CASSLEQGAGEQYF,TGTGCCAGCAGCTTAGAGCAGGGGGCTGGCGAGCAGTACTTC
NA,NA,TRBV7-2,TRBJ1-4,CASSLGQGGEKLFF,TGTGCCAGCAGCTTAGGCCAGGGAGGTGAAAAACTGTTTTTT
NA,NA,TRBV19,TRBJ1-6,CASSVSNSPLHF,TGTGCCAGTAGTGTATCTAATTCACCCCTCCACTTT
NA,TRBD1,TRBV6-6,TRBJ2-1,CASSSMGQGSYNEQFF,TGTGCCAGCAGTTCCATGGGACAGGGCTCCTACAATGAGCAGTTCTTC
once,NA,TRBV7-8,TRBJ1-4,CASSPNNDEKLFF,TGTGCCAGCAGCCCAAATAATGACGAAAAACTGTTTTTT
NA,NA,TRBV7-9,TRBJ2-3,CASSLAADTQYF,TGTGCCAGCAGCTTAGCTGCAGATACGCAGTATTTT
NA,TRBD1,TRBV4-3,TRBJ1-1,CASSLFRGTVTEAFF,TGCGCCAGCAGCCTCTTCAGGGGGACGGTGACTGAAGCTTTCTTT
NA,TRBD1,TRBV4-3,TRBJ1-4,CASSQEQGANEKLFF,TGCGCCAGCAGCCAAGAACAGGGGGCTAATGAAAAACTGTTTTTT
NA,NA,TRBV12-3/TRBV12-4,TRBJ1-5,CASRRDSNQPQHF,TGTGCCAGCAGACGGGACAGCAATCAGCCCCAGCATTTT